This TCR beta chain derives from a study of OX40 agonist ivuxolimab in advanced cancers. Sequencing used immunoSEQ multiplex PCR; TCRdb keeps in-frame clones, though not all of them. Here the sample spans 55,000 to 65,000 clones, about 87% being singletons. The sequenced sample was CD4+ or CD8+ T cells sorted from blood, obtained in a trial of the OX40 agonist ivuxolimab. The receptor was derived from an adult with an advanced solid tumor such as melanoma, head and neck, liver or kidney cancer.

The CDR3 nucleotides are TGTGCCAGCAGGGCCCGTGGGGGGTCCTATAATTCACCCCTCCACTTT. Translation gives CASRARGGSYNSPLHF. The rearrangement joins TRBV5-8 to TRBJ1-6, with D possibly TRBD1 on 5 matching bases. V lost 5 bases and J 1 base, leaving 13 bases between the germline ends. The CDR3 loop spans 16 amino acids. Germline-derived CDR1 and CDR2 are SGHTS and YDEGEE.